This T cell receptor beta chain was recorded in a study of cytomegalovirus exposure and HLA in healthy donors. Study-wide context: The 120 or so validation repertoires were produced on the same platform as the roughly 720 repertoires of the first cohort. This was reported in a later analysis. Findings and caveats of the study: It was reported that the classifier diagnosed cytomegalovirus status with high specificity and sensitivity in both the original and validation cohorts. Most TCR sequences showed up rarely, but some public TCRs showed up in many donors.

The donors were part of the approximately 130-subject validation cohort, which stood apart from the approximately 670-subject first cohort. Details on this clone: Its antigen is not identified.

V was pared by 3 bases and J by 5 bases, with 14 bases between. Germline loops: CDR1 SGHRS, CDR2 YFSETQ. This CDR3 contains 14 residues. Produced via immunoSEQ multiplex PCR; TCRdb's table is partial and in-frame only. The repertoire consists of some 140,000 clones, with about 83% occurring once and the leading ten covering under 1.5%. The sequence derives from a woman in her thirties in good health and CMV-seronegative. The sequencing sample was made of PBMCs. This chain joins TRBV5-1 and TRBJ1-1; D may be TRBD1 (5 bases). In DNA, the CDR3 is TGCGCCAGCAGCTACGGGACTATGAGAACTGAAGCTTTCTTT. It encodes CASSYGTMRTEAFF.